This entry lists 27 T cell receptor beta chains sequenced from one sample in a study of response to subunit inactivated influenza vaccine. TCRdb ran MiXCR on the RT-PCR reads and lists one entry per CDR3 protein. Of around 530,000 distinct CDR3 sequences listed, approximately 12% are singletons. Sequencing used PBMCs from blood, obtained on the day of vaccination. These receptor sequences come from a man aged 45 to 65 who received an inactivated influenza vaccine.

This chain uses TRBV20-1 with TRBJ2-1, with 7 bases lining up with TRBD1. V trimming: 6 bases; J trimming: 1 base; junction bases outside the gene matches: 3. CDR1 and CDR2 from the germline V gene are DFQATT and SNEGSKA (reference sequence). This CDR3 region has 13 residues. CDR3 bases: TGCAGTGCACCGGGACAGTCCTACAATGAGCAGTTCTTC. It translates to CSAPGQSYNEQFF.

The sample holds a few counts of this clonotype. The chain has TRBV6-1 and TRBJ2-7; D might be TRBD1 (6 bases). Trimming left V 5 bases short and J 2 bases short, with 19 bases between. This CDR3 is built from 16 residues. The V gene's germline CDR1 is MNHNS and CDR2 SASEGT. CDR3 region: CASSQPLVGATYEQYF. The DNA of the CDR3 is TGTGCCAGCAGTCAACCCCTGGTGGGGGCTACCTACGAGCAGTACTTC.

Of note for this clonotype: Relative to the germline gene, one junction end is altered; a read error may explain this. Here the CDR3 DNA reads TGTACCAGCTCCCTTACTACCGGGACAAGATATACGCAGTATTTT. It yields the protein CTSSLTTGTRYTQYF. This rearrangement joins TRBV6-2 or TRBV6-3 to TRBJ2-3; the D gene is possibly TRBD1 (6 bases). The CDR3 spans 15 residues. Germline CDR1 MNHEY, CDR2 SVGEGT.

In DNA form, the CDR3 reads TGTGCCAGCAGTTTCGGCAGAACCATTGAAGCTTTCTTT. Protein: CASSFGRTIEAFF. This chain links TRBV12-3 or TRBV12-4 with TRBJ1-1; D gene unclear. The CDR3 contains 13 residues. Trimming shortened V by 3 bases and J by 7 bases, and 12 bases separated the two germline ends.

This clonotype has only a few counts. The chain couples TRBV2 to TRBJ2-2; 9 nucleotides agree with TRBD2. With V trimmed by 8 bases and J by 5 bases, 9 bases remained unmatched. This CDR3 is 15 amino acids long. Per the germline V gene, CDR1 is SNHLY and CDR2 is FYNNEI. CDR3: CASGGLAGRTGELFF. The CDR3 DNA follows: TGTGCCAGCGGTGGCCTAGCGGGACGTACCGGGGAGCTGTTTTTT.

The J gene is TRBJ2-7, the V gene TRBV10-3; D might be TRBD2 (6 bases). The length of the CDR3 is 14 residues. V was trimmed by 10 bases and J by 0 bases, leaving 16 bases between them. CDR1 ENHRY and CDR2 SYGVKD come from the germline V gene. CDR3 nucleotides: TGTGCCACCAGCGAGGCGGGGAACTCCTACGAGCAGTACTTC. Protein: CATSEAGNSYEQYF.

This clonotype was observed at least ten times. V is TRBV11-2 and J is TRBJ2-7; D not certain. Germline CDR1 and CDR2: SGHAT and FQNNGV. V shed 2 bases and J shed 0 bases, with 8 bases lying between them. This CDR3 is built from 14 residues. CDR3 loop: CASSLTRISYEQYF. Written as DNA, the CDR3 is TGTGCCAGCAGCTTAACGCGGATCTCCTACGAGCAGTACTTC.

The V and J genes are TRBV4-3 and TRBJ2-2; 14 nucleotides match TRBD2. The CDR3 extends over 18 amino acids. The trim removed 4 bases at V and 5 bases at J, leaving 9 bases unmatched. In germline, CDR1 is LGHNA, CDR2 YSLEER. The CDR3 protein is CASSPRLAGGPWTGELFF. In DNA, the CDR3 is TGCGCCAGCAGCCCCCGACTAGCGGGAGGGCCTTGGACCGGGGAGCTGTTTTTT.

The CDR3 DNA reads as TGCGCCAGCAGCTTCGGTGGATCCTTCTACACAGATACGCAGTATTTT. This sequence encodes CASSFGGSFYTDTQYF. The chain is built from TRBV5-1 and TRBJ2-3, with unresolved D. Deletions cut 2 bases from V and 2 bases from J, with 15 bases between. The CDR3 covers 16 residues. CDR1 is SGHRS, CDR2 YFSETQ, per germline.

This rearrangement joins TRBV20-1 to TRBJ2-1, with TRBD1 as a possible D gene (5 bases). The CDR3 runs to 15 residues. The V end lost 3 bases, the J end lost 4 bases, and 16 bases lay between the germline ends. CDR1 DFQATT and CDR2 SNEGSKA come from the germline V gene (reference sequence). The CDR3 sequence: CSASDSYSGYNEQFF. The CDR3 bases are TGCAGTGCTAGTGACAGTTACAGTGGATACAATGAGCAGTTCTTC.

This clonotype appeared a few times. This sequence joins TRBV15 and TRBJ1-1, with 7 bases matching TRBD1. With 8 bases clipped from V and 4 bases from J, the junction kept 7 bases outside the gene matches. From germline, CDR1 is LNHNV and CDR2 YYDKDF (reference sequence). CDR3 size: 13 residues. Here the CDR3 reads CATRREGATEAFF. The CDR3 nucleotides are TGTGCCACCCGGCGGGAGGGGGCCACTGAAGCTTTCTTT.

The table lists this clonotype with a few counts. The chain employs TRBV20-1 and TRBJ1-5; D is unresolved. The CDR3 consists of 16 residues. CDR1 and CDR2 from the germline V gene are DFQATT and SNEGSKA (reference sequence). The germline V and J ends were trimmed by 0 bases and 2 bases, with 14 bases remaining between them. The CDR3 DNA reads as TGCAGTGCTAGAGAGGATGAGGTGTGGGGCAATCAGCCCCAGCATTTT. Its protein product is CSAREDEVWGNQPQHF.

This clonotype was counted between two and nine times. The chain recombines TRBV11-2 with TRBJ2-7, with TRBD2 matching 7 bases. The J segment lost 12 bases and the V segment lost 1 base, leaving 3 bases of the junction unmatched. The CDR3 runs to 11 residues. CDR1 is SGHAT and CDR2 is FQNNGV in the germline V gene. The CDR3 nucleotides read TGTGCCAGCAGCTTAGGACTAGCTCCGTACTTC. Protein sequence: CASSLGLAPYF.

In its sample, this clonotype was seen many times. V gene TRBV7-2 combines with J gene TRBJ2-3; 11 bases match TRBD2. The V and J ends lost 4 bases and 3 bases, in that order; junction bases with no gene match: 9. Germline values: CDR1 SGHTA, CDR2 FQGNSA. The CDR3 is made up of 17 amino acids. The CDR3 DNA reads TGTGCCAGCAGCTCCGCCTTAGCGGGAGGGGGGACAGATACGCAGTATTTT. Protein: CASSSALAGGGTDTQYF.

The J gene is TRBJ2-1, the V gene TRBV6-2 or TRBV6-3, with 10 bases lining up with TRBD2. The CDR3 is made up of 16 amino acids. The ends lost 2 bases at V and 8 bases at J; junction bases unmatched: 9. Germline assignment: CDR1 MNHEY and CDR2 SVGEGT. CDR3 coding DNA: TGTGCCAGCAGTTACCAGGCTAGCGGGAGACTCCATGAGCAGTTCTTC. Protein product: CASSYQASGRLHEQFF.

This clonotype was seen only a few times. This chain links TRBV14 with TRBJ1-5, with D hard to call. Germline-derived CDR1 and CDR2 are SGHDN and FVKESK. The length of the CDR3 is 13 residues. Trimming removed 2 bases from V and 6 bases from J, with 8 bases in between. The CDR3 is CASSQSRFQPQHF. The CDR3 DNA sequence: TGTGCCAGCAGCCAATCGCGTTTTCAGCCCCAGCATTTT.

In this sample, this clonotype turned up a few times. V gene TRBV7-9 combines with J gene TRBJ2-1; D remains ambiguous. The CDR3 has 15 amino acids. V was shortened by 3 bases and J by 7 bases, with 16 bases between the two germline ends. CDR1 and CDR2 (germline): SEHNR, FQNEAQ (reference sequence). CDR3 in DNA: TGTGCCAGCAGCTTTGGACGGCTAATGAGGAATGAGCAGTTCTTC. It yields the protein CASSFGRLMRNEQFF.

There are a few counts of this clonotype. This chain uses TRBV18 with TRBJ2-6; TRBD1 matches at 9 bases. V shed 2 bases and J 2 bases; nucleotides not matched to a gene: 7. The CDR3 is 18 amino acids. Germline values: CDR1 KGHSH, CDR2 LQKENI. The CDR3 region is CASSPAGTGYPGANVLTF. The CDR3, as DNA: TGTGCCAGCTCACCAGCGGGGACAGGGTACCCTGGGGCCAACGTCCTGACTTTC.

In this sample, this clonotype turned up many times. The chain's CDR3 is CASSQITDTQYF. The CDR3 DNA reads as TGCGCCAGCAGCCAAATCACAGATACGCAGTATTTT. The V gene is TRBV5-1, the J gene TRBJ2-3; D gene ambiguous. This CDR3 has 12 residues. From germline, CDR1 is SGHRS and CDR2 YFSETQ. Deletions cut 4 bases from V and 2 bases from J, with 5 bases between.

This clonotype was seen a handful of times. In DNA, the CDR3 is TGCAGTGCAGATCGAACTAGCGGGATTATGTATGAGCAGTTCTTC. Amino acid sequence: CSADRTSGIMYEQFF. The gene calls are TRBV20-1 and TRBJ2-1; 10 positions match TRBD2. Germline V gives CDR1 DFQATT, CDR2 SNEGSKA (reference sequence). V was pared by 6 bases and J by 8 bases, with 13 bases of the junction left unmatched. This CDR3 has 15 amino acids.

This chain connects TRBV7-9 to TRBJ2-7, with D unresolved. Looked up from germline, CDR1 is SEHNR and CDR2 is FQNEAQ (reference sequence). V gave up 4 bases and J gave up 10 bases, with 11 bases separating them. This CDR3 spans 11 amino acids. The CDR3 loop is CASSSARVQYF. The CDR3, as DNA: TGTGCCAGCAGCTCCGCCAGAGTCCAGTACTTC.

This clonotype was detected ten times or more. The CDR3 loop is CASSVLYEQYF. The DNA of the CDR3 is TGTGCCAGCAGTGTTCTATACGAGCAGTACTTC. V and J are TRBV25-1 and TRBJ2-7; the D is unclear. Germline V gene data show CDR1 as MGHDK and CDR2 as SYGVNS. V was cut by 4 bases and J by 4 bases, with 5 bases left in between. CDR3 length: 11 residues.

This clonotype came up once. V usage is TRBV27 and J usage is TRBJ1-6; 7 bases align to TRBD1. The germline V gene has CDR1 MNHEY and CDR2 SMNVEV (reference sequence). This CDR3 has 14 residues. V shed 11 bases, J shed 3 bases, and the junction held 7 bases outside the gene matches. The CDR3 DNA reads TGTGCCGTCTCAGGGGGTGACTATAATTCACCCCTCCACTTT. Translation: CAVSGGDYNSPLHF.

This clonotype was counted a few times. The genes are TRBV18 and TRBJ2-3; D is unclear. Trimming took off 0 bases at V and 3 bases at J, with 7 bases between the two ends. Germline-derived CDR1 and CDR2 are KGHSH and LQKENI. CDR3 length: 14 amino acids. CDR3 amino acids: CASSPPSRTDTQYF. Here the CDR3 DNA reads TGTGCCAGCTCACCACCGAGCAGAACAGATACGCAGTATTTT.

This clonotype was counted only a few times. The rearrangement links TRBV7-9 to TRBJ2-7; tentative D call: TRBD2 (6 bases). The germline V gene encodes CDR1 SEHNR and CDR2 FQNEAQ (reference sequence). The CDR3 has 16 amino acids. V was cut by 4 bases and J by 1 base, with 17 bases left in between. The CDR3 sequence: CASSSLSGRGSYEQYF. CDR3 DNA sequence: TGTGCCAGCAGCTCTCTATCCGGGAGAGGGTCCTACGAGCAGTACTTC.

This clonotype has a count of ten or more. The rearrangement uses TRBV6-2 or TRBV6-3 and TRBJ1-5; 9 nucleotides match TRBD1. The CDR3 has 16 residues. The germline V gene encodes CDR1 MNHEY and CDR2 SVGEGT. Trimming cost V 6 bases and J 5 bases; bases outside gene matches: 11. CDR3 region: CASSIASGQGHQPQHF. The CDR3 DNA reads as TGTGCCAGCAGCATTGCCTCGGGACAGGGCCATCAGCCCCAGCATTTT.

The chain carries TRBV21-1 and TRBJ2-7; TRBD1 is taken as the D call from the table, unchecked against the DNA. TRBV21-1 is reported as a pseudogene. CDR3 size: 13 residues. The CDR3 loop reads CASSKGGAGEQYF. The CDR3 region has the DNA TGTGCCAGCAGCAAGGGGGGGGCAGGGGAGCAGTACTTC.